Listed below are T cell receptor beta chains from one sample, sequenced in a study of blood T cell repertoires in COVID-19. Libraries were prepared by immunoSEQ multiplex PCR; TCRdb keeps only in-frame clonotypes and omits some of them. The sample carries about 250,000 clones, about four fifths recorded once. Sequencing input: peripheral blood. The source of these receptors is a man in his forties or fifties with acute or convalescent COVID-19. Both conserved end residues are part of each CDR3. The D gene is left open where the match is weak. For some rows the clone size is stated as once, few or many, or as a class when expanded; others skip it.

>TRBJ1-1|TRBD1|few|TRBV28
CASRTGEARYEAFF
TGTGCCAGCAGGACAGGGGAGGCCCGGTATGAAGCTTTCTTT
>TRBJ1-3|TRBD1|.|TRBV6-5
CASSWDRHRSGNTIYF
TGTGCCAGCAGTTGGGACAGGCACCGCTCTGGAAACACCATATATTTT
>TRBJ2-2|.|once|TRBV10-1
CASIRGGPGELFF
TGCGCCAGCATTAGGGGGGGCCCCGGGGAGCTGTTTTTT
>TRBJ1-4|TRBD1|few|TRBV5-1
CASSPTTGGNEKLFF
TGCGCCAGCAGCCCCACGACAGGGGGAAATGAAAAACTGTTTTTT
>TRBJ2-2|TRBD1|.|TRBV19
CASSMGQHTGELFF
TGTGCCAGTAGTATGGGACAGCACACCGGGGAGCTGTTTTTT
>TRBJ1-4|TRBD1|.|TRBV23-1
CASSQTTGTELFF
TGCGCCAGCAGTCAGACGACAGGGACCGAACTGTTTTTT
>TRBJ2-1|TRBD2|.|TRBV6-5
CASIREASYNEQFF
TGTGCCAGCATTCGGGAGGCTTCCTACAATGAGCAGTTCTTC
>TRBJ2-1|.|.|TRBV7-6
CASSLSGSSYNEQFF
TGTGCCAGCAGCTTAAGTGGGAGCTCCTACAATGAGCAGTTCTTC
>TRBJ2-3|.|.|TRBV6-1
CASSEALNGGDTQYF
TGTGCCAGCAGTGAAGCGCTGAACGGGGGAGATACGCAGTATTTT
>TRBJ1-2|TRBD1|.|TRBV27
CASSLRDRGAGYTF
TGTGCCAGCAGTCTACGGGACAGGGGGGCAGGCTACACCTTC
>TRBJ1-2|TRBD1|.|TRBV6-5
CASSIVQGGGYGYTF
TGTGCCAGCAGTATTGTACAGGGGGGAGGCTATGGCTACACCTTC
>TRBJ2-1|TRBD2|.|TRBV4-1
CASSQDPGLAGVFGEQFF
TGCGCCAGCAGCCAAGATCCTGGGCTAGCGGGAGTTTTTGGTGAGCAGTTCTTC
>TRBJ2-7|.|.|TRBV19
CASSWRYEQYF
TGTGCCAGCAGCTGGAGATACGAGCAGTACTTC
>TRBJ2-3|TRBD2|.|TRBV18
CASSPLTSGADTQYF
TGTGCCAGCTCACCACTCACTAGCGGGGCAGATACGCAGTATTTT
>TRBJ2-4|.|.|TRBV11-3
CASSGQALAKNIQYF
TGTGCCAGCAGCGGGCAGGCTCTAGCCAAAAACATTCAGTACTTC
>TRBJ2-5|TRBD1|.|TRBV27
CASRTYRGLQETQYF
TGTGCCAGCAGAACCTACAGGGGGCTTCAAGAGACCCAGTACTTC
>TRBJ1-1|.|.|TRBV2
CASSELTGMNTEAFF
TGTGCCAGCAGTGAGTTGACAGGCATGAACACTGAAGCTTTCTTT
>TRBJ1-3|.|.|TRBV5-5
CASSLDTLFLSGNTIYF
TGTGCCAGCAGCTTGGACACGTTATTCCTCTCTGGAAACACCATATATTTT
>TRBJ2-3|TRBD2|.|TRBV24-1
CATSDGTSSGTQYF
TGTGCCACCAGTGACGGGACTAGCAGCGGTACGCAGTATTTT
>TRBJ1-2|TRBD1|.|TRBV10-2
CASSERGTAGVYGYTF
TGCGCCAGCAGTGAGAGGGGGACAGCCGGTGTCTATGGCTACACCTTC
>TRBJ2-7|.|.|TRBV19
CASRPGRGSYEQYF
TGTGCCAGTAGGCCAGGTAGGGGATCCTACGAGCAGTACTTC
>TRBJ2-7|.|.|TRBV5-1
CASSPAGGGVEQYF
TGCGCCAGCAGCCCCGCAGGAGGGGGGGTCGAGCAGTACTTC
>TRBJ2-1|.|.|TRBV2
CASSALGASSYNEQFF
TGTGCCAGCAGTGCTTTGGGGGCCAGCTCCTACAATGAGCAGTTCTTC
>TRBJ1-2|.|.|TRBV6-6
CASSFDLRQVLYYTF
TGTGCCAGCAGTTTCGACCTCCGACAGGTCTTGTACTACACCTTC
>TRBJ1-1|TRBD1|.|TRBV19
CASSDRAGGLEAFF
TGTGCCAGTAGTGACAGGGCCGGCGGCCTTGAAGCTTTCTTT
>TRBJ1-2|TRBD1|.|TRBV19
CASRGRDSIYGYTF
TGTGCCAGTAGGGGCCGGGACAGCATCTATGGCTACACCTTC
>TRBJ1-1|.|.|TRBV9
CASSGSGSYTEAFF
TGTGCCAGCAGCGGTTCGGGTTCTTACACTGAAGCTTTCTTT
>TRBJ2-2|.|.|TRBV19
CATQTLRGPTGELFF
TGTGCCACCCAGACTCTAAGGGGTCCTACCGGGGAGCTGTTTTTT
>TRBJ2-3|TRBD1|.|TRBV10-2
CASSKRQGADTQYF
TGCGCCAGCAGTAAAAGACAGGGGGCAGATACGCAGTATTTT
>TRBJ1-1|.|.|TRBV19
CASSMDRNTEAFF
TGTGCCAGTAGTATGGACAGAAACACTGAAGCTTTCTTT
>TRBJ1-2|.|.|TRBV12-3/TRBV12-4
CASSRQNYGYTF
TGTGCCAGCAGTAGACAGAACTATGGCTACACCTTC
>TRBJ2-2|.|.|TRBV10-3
CATRIVAGELFF
TGTGCCACTAGGATAGTGGCCGGGGAGCTGTTTTTT
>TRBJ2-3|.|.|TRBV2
CASTTAGGADTQYF
TGTGCCAGCACTACGGCTGGTGGAGCAGATACGCAGTATTTT
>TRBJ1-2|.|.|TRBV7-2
CASSRPRVREGYTF
TGTGCCAGCAGCCGCCCGAGGGTGAGGGAAGGCTACACCTTC
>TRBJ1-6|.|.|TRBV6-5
CASSTSRVPPLHF
TGTGCCAGCAGTACCTCCCGAGTCCCACCCCTCCACTTT
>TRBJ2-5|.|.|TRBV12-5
CASGMSPETQYF
TGTGCTAGCGGTATGTCCCCGGAGACCCAGTACTTC
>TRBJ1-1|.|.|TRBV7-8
CASSRTLNTEAFF
TGTGCCAGCAGCCGGACACTGAACACTGAAGCTTTCTTT
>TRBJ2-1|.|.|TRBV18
CASSPETGVYNEQFF
TGTGCCAGCTCACCAGAGACAGGAGTGTACAATGAGCAGTTCTTC